This TCR beta chain was found in a study of blood T cells in healthy people across ages (dated by TCRdb to about 2015). With regard to the full study: In model experiments, template switching captured roughly one uniquely barcoded TCR beta cDNA molecule for every two T cells. The study measured age-related changes in TCR beta repertoire diversity using deep sequencing normalized with unique cDNA molecular identifiers. The donors were split into four age groups: young (average 16 years), middle-aged (about 40), aged (62) and long-lived (about 82). To avoid experimental bias, donors of different ages were randomly spread across the sequencing lanes. Using the same blood draw, the study looked at two additional independent replicas of 1 million unique cDNA reads for two donors, one aged 18 to 30 and the other aged 80 or older.

Donors were a few dozen systemically healthy Caucasian individuals from Russia aged roughly 6 to 95 years. Each donor gave 9 to 10 milliliters of peripheral blood, collected into EDTA-treated Vacutainer tubes. PBMCs were isolated by Ficoll-Paque density-gradient centrifugation, with at least 6.5 million obtained per sample. Total RNA, at least 5.5 micrograms per sample, was extracted from PBMCs with Trizol reagent. For every donor, an aliquot of PBMCs went through flow cytometry to measure the percentages of naive CD45RAhigh/CD27high T cells. The research as a whole found: Compared with the aged group, more naive CD4+ T cells, fewer expanded clones and increased TCR diversity were shown by the long-lived group, suggesting age selection. Donor CMV infection status was unknown, potentially confounding age-related changes in expanded clonotypes. As age increased, observed TCR beta diversity per million T cells dropped in a roughly linear way, and a significant reduction was already evident by age 40. Estimates of total diversity based on one million sequenced T cells were considered lower bounds and underestimates. Bulk unsorted PBMC profiling prevented conclusive comparison of naive and antigen-experienced compartments. Observed TCR beta diversity correlated strongly with the percentage of naive T cells measured by flow cytometry.

This clonotype was recorded a few times. Which antigen it targets is not known. The record has no base qualities; no much larger clone is one base away. V and J lose 0 bases and 9 bases, and a span of 14 bases separates them. The CDR3 numbers 13 residues from cysteine through phenylalanine. Kept here is only the CDR3 DNA, which spans 39 bases and is read in frame from base 1. The germline V gene provides CDR1 SQVTM and CDR2 ANQGSEA. The library came from 5' RACE. TCRdb records Illumina HiSeq 2500 as the sequencer. A second PCR of roughly 7 to 12 cycles was run with a J-beta primer mix and a sample-barcoded 5' primer. A unique molecular identifier was introduced onto each TCR beta cDNA molecule by a template-switch 5' adaptor carrying 12 random nucleotides. At least 3 million CDR3-containing paired-end reads were obtained from each sample. First-strand cDNA synthesis was performed from all RNA using the Mint cDNA synthesis kit, with priming by a TRBC-specific oligonucleotide. Following uracil-DNA glycosylase treatment, all cDNA underwent a first 18-cycle PCR with the universal primers M1SS and BC2_uni_R. As for how the authors treated the data: Normalization of each sample was performed by random selection of 1 million high-quality reads, each carrying a distinct molecular identifier. Instead of being binned into consensus sequences, reads that shared molecular identifiers were thrown out. MiTCR, run with a Q25 quality threshold and the strictest error-elimination algorithm, handled CDR3 identification, clonotype clustering and error correction. A nonparametric unseen species model with Euler transformation was used to estimate a lower bound on total TCR beta diversity. The public reads were reanalyzed by TCRdb: fastp trimming at Q25, MiXCR alignment, in-frame beta chains only. CDR3 protein sequences are deduplicated, and each keeps its most common genes and DNA. The V and J calls were not made by the authors but by TCRdb's processing. This sample comprises some 1.1 million distinct CDR3 sequences, about two fifths of them detected only once. About an eighth of the sample comes from the top ten.

The sample was blood. The rearranged segments are TRBV29-1 and TRBJ1-1; the D segment could be TRBD1, given 6 matching bases. This receptor was obtained from a man aged 18 to 30 in good health. The CDR3 sequence is CSVEETGPGKAFF. The nucleotide sequence reads TGCAGCGTTGAAGAAACAGGGCCGGGGAAAGCTTTCTTT.